The 10 T cell receptor beta chains below all came from one sample that was sequenced in a study of OX40 agonist ivuxolimab in advanced cancers. Libraries were made using the immunoSEQ multiplex PCR assay. The source is immuneACCESS, and TCRdb retained only in-frame sequences with V and J called. Part of the clones is not carried over; for the studies checked, unresolved V genes explain less than half of this, and the remainder is unexplained. The sample table shows tens of thousands of clones, and about 88% are seen once. Roughly 10% of the sample lies in the top ten. The source was CD4+ or CD8+ T cells sorted from blood, collected in a trial of the OX40 agonist ivuxolimab. All receptors derive from an adult with an advanced solid tumor such as melanoma, head and neck, liver or kidney cancer.

The chain has TRBV5-6 and TRBJ2-5, with 10 bases matching TRBD2. Trimming cost V 2 bases and J 3 bases; bases outside gene matches: 1. Germline loops: CDR1 SGHDT, CDR2 YYEEEE. This CDR3 has 14 residues. The DNA of the CDR3 is TGTGCCAGCAGCTTAGGGACTAGCGAAGAGACCCAGTACTTC. It codes for CASSLGTSEETQYF.

This chain connects TRBV21-1 to TRBJ2-7; the D call in the table, TRBD1, was not verified against the DNA. TRBV21-1 is deemed a pseudogene. CDR3 length: 17 amino acids. The CDR3 coding sequence is TGTGCCAGCAGTGTAATACAACAGGAAGCTTTTACCTACGAGCAGTACTTC. Protein: CASSVIQQEAFTYEQYF.

V is TRBV4-1 and J is TRBJ2-1, with TRBD2 as a possible D gene (7 bases). The germline gives CDR1 MGHRA, CDR2 YSYEKL. The CDR3 has 17 amino acids. The V end lost 2 bases, the J end lost 3 bases, and 17 bases lay between the germline ends. The CDR3, as DNA: TGCGCCAGCAGCCAAAACACCGGCGGGGGCCTCTACAATGAGCAGTTCTTC. Protein product: CASSQNTGGGLYNEQFF.

This chain connects TRBV6-1 to TRBJ1-5; D unclear. CDR1 MNHNS and CDR2 SASEGT come from the germline V gene. This CDR3 region has 15 residues. V was shortened by 1 base and J by 0 bases, with 7 bases between the two germline ends. CDR3 residues: CASSEGPYSNQPQHF. The CDR3 DNA sequence: TGTGCCAGCAGTGAAGGACCTTATAGCAATCAGCCCCAGCATTTT.

This chain links TRBV7-2 with TRBJ1-1; D remains unclear. This CDR3 contains 14 residues. With 1 base removed from V and 7 bases from J, the gap between germline ends came to 13 bases. Germline V gives CDR1 SGHTA, CDR2 FQGNSA. The CDR3, as DNA: TGTGCCAGCAGCTTAGAGGGCATAGGAGGTGAAGCTTTCTTT. Residues: CASSLEGIGGEAFF.

A note on this clone: The sample carries other DNA sequences with the same CDR3. The V gene is TRBV5-6, the J gene TRBJ2-2, with TRBD1 identical over 8 bases. CDR3 length equals 14 residues. Germline lookup yields CDR1 SGHDT and CDR2 YYEEEE. V shed 3 bases and J 6 bases; nucleotides not matched to a gene: 4. CDR3 nucleotides: TGTGCCAGCAGCTGGGGGACAGGTGCCGGGGAGCTGTTTTTT. It encodes CASSWGTGAGELFF.

CDR3 protein: CASSSSGREAKNIQYF. CDR3 nucleotides: TGTGCCAGCAGCTCCTCAGGGAGGGAGGCCAAAAACATTCAGTACTTC. The chain recombines TRBV7-9 with TRBJ2-4; TRBD2 matches at 7 bases. V was clipped by 4 bases and J by 1 base; unmatched bases: 7. This CDR3 has 16 residues. Germline values: CDR1 SEHNR, CDR2 FQNEAQ (reference sequence).

This chain uses TRBV29-1 with TRBJ2-3, with TRBD2 identical over 16 bases. The germline V gene encodes CDR1 SQVTM and CDR2 ANQGSEA. This CDR3 comprises 16 residues. V shed 7 bases and J 3 bases; nucleotides not matched to a gene: 7. The chain's CDR3 is CSALLGLAGGTDTQYF. CDR3 nucleotides: TGCAGCGCTCTGTTGGGACTAGCGGGAGGGACAGATACGCAGTATTTT.

V usage is TRBV6-4 and J usage is TRBJ2-3, with D possibly being TRBD1 (6 bases). The V end lost 3 bases, the J end lost 0 bases, and 10 bases lay between the germline ends. The CDR3 has 15 residues. CDR1 is MRHNA and CDR2 is SNTAGT in the germline V gene. The CDR3 here is CASSEGAGSTDTQYF. The CDR3 nucleotides read TGTGCCAGCAGTGAGGGGGCCGGGAGCACAGATACGCAGTATTTT.

This chain joins TRBV15 and TRBJ2-1; D assignment may be TRBD1 or TRBD2 (5 bases each). Trimming removed 1 base from V and 9 bases from J, with 16 bases in between. Germline V gene sequence: CDR1 LNHNV, CDR2 YYDKDF (reference sequence). The CDR3 contains 15 residues. The CDR3 sequence: CATSRAYSGTGEQFF. The CDR3 coding sequence is TGTGCCACCAGCAGAGCGTATTCCGGGACGGGTGAGCAGTTCTTC.